The T cell receptor (beta chain) described here comes from a study of shared clonotypes between healthy human individuals. Every donor was a Caucasian adult from Nashville, Tennessee. TCRdb keeps only in-frame clones here, not all; method: immunoSEQ multiplex PCR. The sample shows 1,400,000 or so clones, less than 99% of them seen only once. This receptor was obtained from a young man in good health. Sequencing input: naive CD4+ T cells sorted from blood. Subset indicated: CD45RA+ positively selected.

CDR3 nucleotides: TGTGCCAGCAGCTTAGAGGGGGCCGGGGAGCTGTTTTTT. Its translation is CASSLEGAGELFF. V usage is TRBV11-3 and J usage is TRBJ2-2; possibly TRBD1 or TRBD2 for D (5 bases each). V was trimmed by 0 bases and J by 6 bases, leaving 5 bases between them. The germline CDR1 and CDR2 sequences are SGHNT and YENEEA. This CDR3 comprises 13 residues.